This TCR beta chain derives from a study of PD-1 blockade in classical Hodgkin lymphoma. At the level of the study: Treatment was intravenous nivolumab, 3 mg/kg every 2 weeks, until progression.

The study's findings and limits: In CD4+ cells, TCR diversity went up significantly by C4D1, but in CD8+ cells it did not. Newly diagnosed patients had diversity similar to the baseline diversity of complete responders.

Profiling relied on immunoSEQ multiplex PCR, and the TCRdb table lists in-frame clones only, not all of them. In the table there are over 70,000 clones, roughly nine tenths of which are singletons. All the patients suffered relapse after autologous stem cell transplantation, and brentuximab vedotin exposure differed. CDR3 length: 18 amino acids. From germline, CDR1 is LNHNV and CDR2 YYDKDF (reference sequence). V lost 1 base, J lost 0 bases, and 6 bases stayed unmatched. About this clone: The antigen remains unidentified.

The receptor's source is a human donor with classical Hodgkin lymphoma. The rearrangement links TRBV15 to TRBJ2-6; the match to TRBD1 covers 7 bases. Sequencing used peripheral blood mononuclear cells (PBMCs), obtained at baseline. This chain's CDR3 is CATSRVETGLSGANVLTF. The DNA for the CDR3 is TGTGCCACCAGCAGAGTCGAGACAGGGCTCTCTGGGGCCAACGTCCTGACTTTC. The complete variable domain, with remaining parts taken from reference TRBV15 and TRBJ2-6, reads DAMVIQNPRYQVTQFGKPVTLSCSQTLNHNVMYWYQQKSSQAPKLLFHYYDKDFNNEADTPDNFQSRRPNTSFCFLDIRSPGLGDTAMYLCATSRVETGLSGANVLTFGAGSRLTVL.